The text below deals with one TCR beta chain. The data belong to a study of cytomegalovirus exposure and HLA in healthy donors. PCR used 60 Vbeta primers and 13 Jbeta primers. Data came from immunoSEQ multiplex PCR; TCRdb stores just in-frame clones and leaves some out. The table shows roughly 100,000 clones, with 70% to 80% occurring only once. The germline V gene encodes CDR1 MDHEN and CDR2 SYDVKM. The CDR3 length is 13 residues. V was clipped by 2 bases and J by 5 bases; unmatched bases: 2. V and J are TRBV28 and TRBJ2-7; 8 bases fit TRBD2. Sequences were obtained from PBMCs. The sequence was collected from a boy between 10 and 17 years old in good health and CMV-seronegative. The CDR3 region is CASSLTSGDEQYF. The CDR3 nucleotides are TGTGCCAGCAGTTTAACTAGCGGAGACGAGCAGTACTTC.